These 12 T cell receptor beta chains originate from one sample sequenced in a study of early T cells in non-severe SARS-CoV-2 infection. A single record per CDR3 protein comes from TCRdb applying MiXCR to the 5' RACE reads. The data contain tens of thousands of distinct CDR3 sequences, roughly 7.3% of them singletons. The source material was whole blood. These receptors came from an adult who was a healthcare worker with PCR-confirmed SARS-CoV-2 infection or an uninfected control (not recorded which).

This clonotype was counted between two and nine times. This chain uses TRBV29-1 with TRBJ1-1; no reliable D call. The CDR3 runs 13 residues. Trimming took off 6 bases at V and 1 base at J, with 12 bases between the two ends. CDR1 and CDR2 from the germline V gene are SQVTM and ANQGSEA. The CDR3 loop reads CSVFPAENTEAFF. The DNA of the CDR3 is TGCAGCGTCTTCCCGGCAGAGAACACTGAAGCTTTCTTT.

The chain employs TRBV12-3 or TRBV12-4 and TRBJ2-7, with 9 bases fitting TRBD1. With V trimmed by 6 bases and J by 2 bases, 5 bases remained unmatched. The CDR3 totals 14 residues. CDR3 in amino acids: CASSKDRGPYEQYF. The CDR3 DNA reads TGTGCCAGCAGCAAGGACAGGGGACCCTACGAGCAGTACTTC.

The genes are TRBV18 and TRBJ1-2; D is undetermined. V lost 3 bases, J lost 2 bases, and 10 bases lay in between. The CDR3 loop spans 14 amino acids. Germline CDR1 reads KGHSH; CDR2 reads LQKENI. The CDR3, as DNA: TGTGCCAGCTCACCCCCGACGGACAACTATGGCTACACCTTC. Residues: CASSPPTDNYGYTF.

V and J are TRBV4-1 and TRBJ1-1, with D possibly TRBD1 on 6 matching bases. Trimming cost V 4 bases and J 4 bases, with 13 bases left between them. This CDR3 spans 14 amino acids. CDR1 and CDR2 (germline): MGHRA, YSYEKL. The CDR3 protein is CASSPERGGTEAFF. The DNA of the CDR3 is TGCGCCAGCAGCCCAGAAAGGGGGGGCACTGAAGCTTTCTTT.

At least ten counts were recorded for this clonotype. V and J are TRBV30 and TRBJ1-2; D might be TRBD1 (6 bases). The germline V and J ends were trimmed by 5 bases and 4 bases, with 8 bases remaining between them. Per germline, CDR1 GTSNPN and CDR2 SVGIG (reference sequence). CDR3 length equals 11 residues. CDR3 sequence: CAWGQFYGYTF. The CDR3, as DNA: TGTGCCTGGGGACAGTTCTATGGCTACACCTTC.

This clonotype showed up many times. The chain recombines TRBV9 with TRBJ1-2; D remains unclear. Between the trimmed V and J ends, which lost 0 bases and 4 bases, there was a span of 13 bases. CDR1 is SGDLS, CDR2 YYNGEE, per germline. This CDR3 has 15 amino acids. CDR3 coding DNA: TGTGCCAGCAGCGTAGAGGCAGCGGGTCGCTATGGCTACACCTTC. Translation: CASSVEAAGRYGYTF.

This chain joins TRBV20-1 and TRBJ1-3; 8 nucleotides line up with TRBD1. CDR1 is DFQATT, CDR2 SNEGSKA, per germline (reference sequence). Trimming took 5 bases from V and 0 from J; bases not matched to a gene: 6. CDR3 length: 15 residues. The CDR3 spells CSAFGQGPSGNTIYF. CDR3 nucleotides: TGCAGTGCTTTCGGACAGGGCCCCTCTGGAAACACCATATATTTT.

The rearrangement links TRBV28 to TRBJ1-5; 9 bases map to TRBD1. CDR1 is MDHEN, CDR2 SYDVKM, per germline. V dropped 5 bases and J dropped 2; count of bases not matched to a gene: 7. The CDR3 has 16 amino acids. The CDR3 here is CASSPRTGDGNQPQHF. CDR3 bases: TGTGCCAGCAGTCCCAGGACAGGGGATGGCAATCAGCCCCAGCATTTT.

This sequence joins TRBV7-2 and TRBJ2-1; 8 bases agree with TRBD1. CDR1 is SGHTA, CDR2 FQGNSA, per germline. The V segment lost 5 bases and the J segment 4 bases; nucleotides outside the gene matches: 7. This CDR3 contains 15 residues. The chain's CDR3 is CASSPEQGVYNEQFF. CDR3 nucleotides: TGTGCCAGCAGCCCTGAACAGGGGGTATACAATGAGCAGTTCTTC.

This clonotype was recorded at least ten times. J is TRBJ1-5 and V is TRBV28; 10 bases align to TRBD1. This CDR3 contains 15 residues. The junction had 2 bases not matched to a gene; V was cut back by 1 base and J by 5 bases. The V gene's germline CDR1 is MDHEN and CDR2 SYDVKM. The CDR3 here is CASSLLTGGYQPQHF. The CDR3 DNA reads as TGTGCCAGCAGTTTATTGACAGGGGGCTATCAGCCCCAGCATTTT.

This clonotype occurred many times. The rearrangement links TRBV10-3 to TRBJ2-1; possibly TRBD1 or TRBD2 for D (7 bases each). V lost 6 bases, J lost 3 bases, and 12 bases lay in between. Germline-derived CDR1 and CDR2 are ENHRY and SYGVKD. This CDR3 contains 14 residues. The CDR3 DNA sequence: TGTGCCATCAGCCAGGGGGACTACTACAATGAGCAGTTCTTC. Translating gives CAISQGDYYNEQFF.

This clonotype occurred many times. The rearrangement links TRBV29-1 to TRBJ2-3, with 7 positions matching TRBD1. The CDR3 is 13 amino acids. Germline assignment: CDR1 SQVTM and CDR2 ANQGSEA. Unmatched junction bases numbered 3, after V lost 6 bases and J lost 0 bases. CDR3 DNA: TGCAGCGTAGACAGGGTGAGCACAGATACGCAGTATTTT. Its translation is CSVDRVSTDTQYF.